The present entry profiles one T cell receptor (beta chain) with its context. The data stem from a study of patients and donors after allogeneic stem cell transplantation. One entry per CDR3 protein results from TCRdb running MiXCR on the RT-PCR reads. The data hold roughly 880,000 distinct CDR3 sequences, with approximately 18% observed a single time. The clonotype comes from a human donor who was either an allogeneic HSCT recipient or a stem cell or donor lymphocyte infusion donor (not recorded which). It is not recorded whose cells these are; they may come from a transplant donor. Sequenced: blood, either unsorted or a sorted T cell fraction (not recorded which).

CDR3 nucleotide sequence: TGTGCCAGCTCTCTCCCTGGACCCCCGGGGGGGTACGAGCAGTACTTC. It translates to CASSLPGPPGGYEQYF. V gene TRBV2 combines with J gene TRBJ2-7; TRBD2 matches 8 bases. Trimming at V came to 8 bases and at J to 4 bases, leaving 16 bases not matched to a gene. CDR1 and CDR2 (germline): SNHLY, FYNNEI. The CDR3 totals 16 residues.